These 8 T cell receptor beta chains came from one sample sequenced in a study of cytomegalovirus exposure and HLA in healthy donors. PCR employed 60 Vbeta and 13 Jbeta primers. Method: immunoSEQ multiplex PCR; TCRdb's copy keeps in-frame clones and lacks some. The repertoire holds over 200,000 clones, 78% seen once, with less than 4.5% in the top ten. The specimen was PBMCs. These TCRs come from a male donor in good health and CMV-seronegative.

This clone was seen a single time. This chain uses TRBV7-6 with TRBJ2-7; TRBD2 matches 7 bases. This CDR3 comprises 14 residues. Per germline, CDR1 SGHVS and CDR2 FNYEAQ. V shed 6 bases and J 7 bases; nucleotides not matched to a gene: 12. The CDR3 region is CASRYSAGAGEQYF. The CDR3 DNA reads as TGTGCCAGCAGGTATAGTGCGGGAGCTGGGGAGCAGTACTTC.

J is TRBJ2-1 and V is TRBV4-1; 13 nucleotides line up with TRBD2. The CDR3 totals 15 residues. CDR1 is MGHRA and CDR2 is YSYEKL in the germline V gene. Unmatched junction bases numbered 3, after V lost 5 bases and J lost 5 bases. In DNA form, the CDR3 reads TGCGCCAGCAGCACTAGCGGGAGGGCCAACAATGAGCAGTTCTTC. This gives the protein CASSTSGRANNEQFF.

V is TRBV14 and J is TRBJ1-2; D is ambiguous. Germline assignment: CDR1 SGHDN and CDR2 FVKESK. The CDR3 spans 13 residues. Trimming cost V 4 bases and J 7 bases, with 13 bases left between them. CDR3 amino acids: CASSLVELRGYTF. DNA for the CDR3: TGTGCCAGCAGCCTCGTAGAGCTTCGTGGCTACACCTTC.

The rearrangement joins TRBV5-1 to TRBJ2-7; TRBD1 matches at 9 bases. V was pared by 1 base and J by 3 bases, with 2 bases of the junction left unmatched. The CDR3 has 14 residues. In germline, CDR1 is SGHRS, CDR2 YFSETQ. The CDR3 spells CASSLTDRGYEQYF. Here the CDR3 DNA reads TGCGCCAGCAGCTTGACGGACAGGGGCTACGAGCAGTACTTC.

The chain employs TRBV27 and TRBJ1-1; 7 positions agree with TRBD1. J was trimmed by 0 bases and V by 7 bases; bases with no gene match: 5. The CDR3 runs 14 residues. CDR1 MNHEY and CDR2 SMNVEV come from the germline V gene (reference sequence). In DNA form, the CDR3 reads TGTGCCAGCAAAAGACAGGGAATGAACACTGAAGCTTTCTTT. Translated, it gives CASKRQGMNTEAFF.

The chain has TRBV5-4 and TRBJ2-2; D uncertain. CDR1 is SGHNT and CDR2 is YYREEE in the germline V gene (reference sequence). The CDR3 runs to 13 residues. The V end lost 4 bases, the J end lost 3 bases, and 7 bases lay between the germline ends. The CDR3 coding sequence is TGTGCCAGCAGCCCTACTTACACCGGGGAGCTGTTTTTT. Translating gives CASSPTYTGELFF.

This clone was detected a few times. The gene calls are TRBV6-1 and TRBJ2-2; 8 bases are shared with TRBD2. This CDR3 has 13 amino acids. With 8 bases clipped from V and 5 bases from J, the junction kept 4 bases outside the gene matches. The germline CDR1 and CDR2 sequences are MNHNS and SASEGT. DNA for the CDR3: TGTGCCAGCCTTCTAGCGGGTACCGGGGAGCTGTTTTTT. It translates to CASLLAGTGELFF.

The rearrangement uses TRBV19 and TRBJ2-3; possible D gene TRBD2, 5 bases. V lost 4 bases and J 4 bases, leaving 15 bases between the germline ends. The CDR3 is 15 residues long. CDR1 and CDR2 (germline): LNHDA, SQIVND (reference sequence). The CDR3 DNA reads TGTGCCAGTAGTACAGACACCCTCGGGGCAGATACGCAGTATTTT. It codes for CASSTDTLGADTQYF.